The rows below give T cell receptor beta chains drawn from one sample of a study of T cells in Graves' hyperthyroidism and ophthalmopathy. One entry per CDR3 protein, called by TCRdb with MiXCR from the multiplex PCR reads. Here the sample spans 450,000 to 650,000 distinct CDR3 sequences, roughly a sixth being singletons. Material for sequencing was blood. The receptors derive from a woman aged 18 to 35 with Graves' ophthalmopathy. Both conserved end residues are part of each CDR3.

j_call	v_call	cdr3_aa
TRBJ1-2	TRBV7-6	CASSLLDSGGSGYTF
TRBJ1-4	TRBV6-6	CASSYRALEKLFF
TRBJ2-7	TRBV10-3	CATEREGRSVVYEQYF
TRBJ2-1	TRBV25-1	CASSDRGQGYNEQFF
TRBJ1-5	TRBV10-3	CAISKGGGDQPQHF
TRBJ1-1	TRBV5-6	CASSLGPGGVTEAFF
TRBJ1-3	TRBV2	CASSERRTGNTIYF
TRBJ2-4	TRBV5-1	CASSLLSGGADIQYF
TRBJ2-3	TRBV9	CASSFGLVDVDTQYF
TRBJ2-7	TRBV30	CAWSRGQSYEQYF
TRBJ1-1	TRBV2	CASSVEGGDTEAFF
TRBJ2-7	TRBV9	CASSVGAGAYEQYF
TRBJ2-2	TRBV7-8	CASSLLTSGLPGELFF
TRBJ1-4	TRBV28	CASSIYLCSVNTGRTNEKLFF
TRBJ1-1	TRBV13	CASSPRDRRTEAFF
TRBJ1-5	TRBV24-1	CATSGTPSHQPQHF
TRBJ2-2	TRBV7-9	CASSLYVGTTDGELFF
TRBJ1-5	TRBV20-1	CSAREDRGGEPQHF
TRBJ1-2	TRBV2	CAGRQGGFYGYTF
TRBJ2-5	TRBV6-1	CASSEAGEETQYF
TRBJ1-6	TRBV7-2	CASSLGVGRADNSPLHF
TRBJ1-2	TRBV5-1	CASSLDRTGEFYGYTF
TRBJ2-5	TRBV6-2/TRBV6-3	CASTPQGRLKKTQYF
TRBJ1-4	TRBV20-1	CSAPWTGDFPATNEKLFF
TRBJ2-5	TRBV18	CASSPRQGAGETQYF
TRBJ2-7	TRBV11-2	CASSPEVSGMYEQYF
TRBJ2-2	TRBV28	CASSSPDPYTGELFF
TRBJ2-7	TRBV3-1	CASSPTDRGLYEQYF
TRBJ2-5	TRBV12-3/TRBV12-4	CASKDRGHETQYF
TRBJ1-2	TRBV9	CASSVEGGDYGYTF
TRBJ2-2	TRBV30	CAWRRDGWDRELFF
TRBJ2-3	TRBV3-1	CASSQDAGAGADTQYF
TRBJ2-7	TRBV18	CASSRESQGSEQYF
TRBJ1-1	TRBV12-3/TRBV12-4	CASTSDRENTEAFF
TRBJ1-1	TRBV20-1	CSASRVVTEAFF
TRBJ2-5	TRBV9	CASSVATGSQETQYF